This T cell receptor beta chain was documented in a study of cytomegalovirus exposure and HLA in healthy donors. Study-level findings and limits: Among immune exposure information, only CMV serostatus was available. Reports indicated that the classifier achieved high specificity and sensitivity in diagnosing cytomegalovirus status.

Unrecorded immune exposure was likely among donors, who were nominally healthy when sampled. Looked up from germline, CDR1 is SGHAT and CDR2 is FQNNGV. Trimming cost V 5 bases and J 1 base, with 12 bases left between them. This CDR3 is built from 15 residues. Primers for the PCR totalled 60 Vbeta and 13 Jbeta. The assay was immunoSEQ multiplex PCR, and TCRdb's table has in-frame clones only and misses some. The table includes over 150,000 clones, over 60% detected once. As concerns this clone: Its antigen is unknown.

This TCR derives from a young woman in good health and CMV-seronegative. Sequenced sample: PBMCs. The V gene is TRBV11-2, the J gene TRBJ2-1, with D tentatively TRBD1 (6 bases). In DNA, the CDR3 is TGTGCCAGCAGCCCGGCGCAGGGGTCCTACAATGAGCAGTTCTTC. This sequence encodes CASSPAQGSYNEQFF.